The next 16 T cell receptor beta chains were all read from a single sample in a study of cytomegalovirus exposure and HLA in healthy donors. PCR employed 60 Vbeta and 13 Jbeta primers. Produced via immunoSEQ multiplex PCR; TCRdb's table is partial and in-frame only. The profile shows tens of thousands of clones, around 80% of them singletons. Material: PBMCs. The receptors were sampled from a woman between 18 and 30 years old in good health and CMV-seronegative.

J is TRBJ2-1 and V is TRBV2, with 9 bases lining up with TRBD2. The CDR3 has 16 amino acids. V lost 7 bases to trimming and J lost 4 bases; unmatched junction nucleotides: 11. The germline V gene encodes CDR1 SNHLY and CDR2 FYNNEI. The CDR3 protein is CASNSPETSGYNEQFF. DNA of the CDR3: TGTGCCAGCAATTCCCCGGAGACTAGCGGATACAATGAGCAGTTCTTC.

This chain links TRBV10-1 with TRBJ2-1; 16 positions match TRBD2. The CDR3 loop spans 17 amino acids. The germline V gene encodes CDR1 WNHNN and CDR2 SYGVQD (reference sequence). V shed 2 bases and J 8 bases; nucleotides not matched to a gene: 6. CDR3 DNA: TGCGCCAGCAGTGAGCCCGGGACTAGCGGGAGGGTCGATGAGCAGTTCTTC. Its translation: CASSEPGTSGRVDEQFF.

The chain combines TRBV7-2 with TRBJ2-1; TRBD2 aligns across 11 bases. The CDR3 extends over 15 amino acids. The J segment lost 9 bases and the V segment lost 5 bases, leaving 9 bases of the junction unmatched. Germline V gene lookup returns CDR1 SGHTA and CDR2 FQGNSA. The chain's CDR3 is CASSASWLAGGEQFF. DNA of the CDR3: TGTGCCAGCAGCGCCTCCTGGCTAGCGGGGGGTGAGCAGTTCTTC.

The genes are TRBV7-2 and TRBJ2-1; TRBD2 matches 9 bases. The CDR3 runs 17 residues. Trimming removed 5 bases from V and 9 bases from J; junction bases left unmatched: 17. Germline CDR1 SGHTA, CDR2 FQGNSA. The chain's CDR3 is CASSPGVFAGGAGEQFF. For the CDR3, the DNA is TGTGCCAGCAGCCCGGGGGTGTTTGCGGGGGGGGCGGGTGAGCAGTTCTTC.

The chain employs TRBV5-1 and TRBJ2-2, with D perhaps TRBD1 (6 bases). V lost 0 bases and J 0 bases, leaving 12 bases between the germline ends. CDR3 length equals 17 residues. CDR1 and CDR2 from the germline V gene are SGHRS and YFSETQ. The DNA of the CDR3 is TGCGCCAGCAGCTTGGGAGGGGACACTGCGAACACCGGGGAGCTGTTTTTT. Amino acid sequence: CASSLGGDTANTGELFF.

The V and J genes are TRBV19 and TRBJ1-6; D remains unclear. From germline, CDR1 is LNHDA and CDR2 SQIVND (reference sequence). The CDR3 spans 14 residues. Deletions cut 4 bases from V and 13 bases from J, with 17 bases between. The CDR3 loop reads CASSNSGGSPPLHF. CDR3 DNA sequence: TGTGCCAGTAGTAATTCGGGTGGCAGCCCGCCCCTCCACTTT.

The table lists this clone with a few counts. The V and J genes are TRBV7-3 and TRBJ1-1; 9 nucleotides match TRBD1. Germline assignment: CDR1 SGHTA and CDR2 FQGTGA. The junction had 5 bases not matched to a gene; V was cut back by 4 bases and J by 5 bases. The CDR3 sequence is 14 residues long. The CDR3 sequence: CASSSQDRGTEAFF. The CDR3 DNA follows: TGTGCCAGCAGCTCTCAGGACAGGGGAACTGAAGCTTTCTTT.

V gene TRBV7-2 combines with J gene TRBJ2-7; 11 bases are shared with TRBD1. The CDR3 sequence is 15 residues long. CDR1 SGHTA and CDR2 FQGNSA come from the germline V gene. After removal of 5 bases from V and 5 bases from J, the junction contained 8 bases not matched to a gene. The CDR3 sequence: CASSLWDRGVHEQYF. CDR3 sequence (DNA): TGTGCCAGCAGCCTATGGGACAGGGGGGTCCACGAGCAGTACTTC.

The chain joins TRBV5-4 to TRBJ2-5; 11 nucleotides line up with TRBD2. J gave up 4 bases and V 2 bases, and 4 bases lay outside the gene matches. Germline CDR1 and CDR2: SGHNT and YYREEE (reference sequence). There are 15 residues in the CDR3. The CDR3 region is CASSFGTSGRETQYF. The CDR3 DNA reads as TGTGCCAGCAGCTTCGGGACTAGCGGAAGAGAGACCCAGTACTTC.

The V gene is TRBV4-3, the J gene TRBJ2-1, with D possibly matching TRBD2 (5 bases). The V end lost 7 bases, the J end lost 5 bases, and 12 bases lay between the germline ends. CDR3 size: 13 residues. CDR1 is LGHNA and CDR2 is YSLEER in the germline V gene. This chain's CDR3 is CASMRAGDNEQFF. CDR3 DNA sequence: TGCGCCAGCATGAGGGCGGGCGACAATGAGCAGTTCTTC.

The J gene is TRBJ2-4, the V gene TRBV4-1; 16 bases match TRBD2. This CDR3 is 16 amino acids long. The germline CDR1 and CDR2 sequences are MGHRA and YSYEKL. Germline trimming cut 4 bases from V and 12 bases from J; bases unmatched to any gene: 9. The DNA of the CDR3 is TGCGCCAGCAGCCCTGATAAGGGACTAGCGGGAGGGACTCAGTACTTC. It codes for CASSPDKGLAGGTQYF.

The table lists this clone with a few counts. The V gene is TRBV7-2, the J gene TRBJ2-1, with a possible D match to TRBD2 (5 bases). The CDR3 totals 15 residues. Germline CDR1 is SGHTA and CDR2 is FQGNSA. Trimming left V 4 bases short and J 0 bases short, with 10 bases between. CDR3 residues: CASSSMGSSYNEQFF. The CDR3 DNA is TGTGCCAGCAGCTCCATGGGGAGCTCCTACAATGAGCAGTTCTTC.

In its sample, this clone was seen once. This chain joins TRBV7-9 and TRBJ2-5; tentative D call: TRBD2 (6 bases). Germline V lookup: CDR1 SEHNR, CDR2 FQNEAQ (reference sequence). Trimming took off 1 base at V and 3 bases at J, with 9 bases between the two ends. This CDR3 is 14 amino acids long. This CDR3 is CASSLEPSEETQYF. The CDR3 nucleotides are TGTGCCAGCAGCTTAGAACCTAGCGAAGAGACCCAGTACTTC.

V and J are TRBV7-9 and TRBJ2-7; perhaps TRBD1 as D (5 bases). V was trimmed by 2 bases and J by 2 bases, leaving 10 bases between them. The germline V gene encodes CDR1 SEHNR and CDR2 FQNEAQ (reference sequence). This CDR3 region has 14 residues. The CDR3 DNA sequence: TGTGCCAGCAGCTTACTACAGGATACCTACGAGCAGTACTTC. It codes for CASSLLQDTYEQYF.

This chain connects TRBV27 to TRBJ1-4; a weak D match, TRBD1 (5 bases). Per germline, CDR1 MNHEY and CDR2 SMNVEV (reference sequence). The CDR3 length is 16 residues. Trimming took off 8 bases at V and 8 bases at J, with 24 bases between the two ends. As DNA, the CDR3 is TGTGCCAGCCGTAGCCCAACCCGTCAGGGAAACGAAAAACTGTTTTTT. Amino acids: CASRSPTRQGNEKLFF.

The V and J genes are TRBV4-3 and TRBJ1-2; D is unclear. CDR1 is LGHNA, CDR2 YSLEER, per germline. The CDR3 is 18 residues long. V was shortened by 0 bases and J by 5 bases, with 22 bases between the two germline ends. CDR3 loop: CASSQETRGPSGEYGYTF. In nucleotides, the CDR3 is TGCGCCAGCAGCCAAGAAACTCGGGGTCCCTCCGGGGAGTATGGCTACACCTTC.